Listed here is a single T cell receptor (beta chain). V dropped 4 bases and J dropped 6 bases, with 13 bases sitting between them. CDR3 size: 14 residues. The germline V gene encodes CDR1 SGHRS and CDR2 YFSETQ. This sample was taken from a study of control samples from healthy donors and cancer patients. Assay: immunoSEQ multiplex PCR; the TCRdb copy retains only in-frame clones and omits some. Of some 99,000 clones detected, approximately 90% appear once; the ten largest clones hold 4% to 5.5%. The sequenced sample was blood. The chain recombines TRBV5-1 with TRBJ1-4; no clear D. This TCR was sampled from a human donor in good health. The donor label of this sample is uncertain. DNA for the CDR3: TGCGCCAGCAGCACGGACTCGGACGATGAAAAACTGTTTTTT. Translated: CASSTDSDDEKLFF. The full variable domain, with the rest looked up from reference TRBV5-1 and TRBJ1-4, is KAGVTQTPRYLIKTRGQQVTLSCSPISGHRSVSWYQQTPGQGLQFLFEYFSETQRNKGNFPGRFSGRQFSNSRSEMNVSTLELGDSALYLCASSTDSDDEKLFFGSGTQLSVL.